This TCR beta chain originates from a study of long-term antiretroviral therapy in people with HIV. Study findings and constraints: Controls showed broader CDR3 length ranges than did the HIV repertoires. Post-treatment diversity went higher with ART but stayed below transplant donor controls.

immunoSEQ v3.0 was run at survey level. Sequencing was performed with immunoSEQ multiplex PCR; in TCRdb, only in-frame clones are kept and a portion is missing. The sample yields some 27,000 clones, roughly 84% seen once. Turning to this clone: The antigen is unknown.

Germline V gene sequence: CDR1 SNHLY, CDR2 FYNNEI. J lost 4 bases, V lost 6 bases, and 0 bases had no gene match. The CDR3 totals 12 residues. Sequences were derived from unsorted PBMCs, sampled 3 years after starting antiretroviral therapy. The chain uses TRBV2 and TRBJ1-1, with 9 bases aligning to TRBD1. The receptor's source is a man aged 35-49 years with HIV. The CDR3: CASRQGATEAFF. In DNA form, the CDR3 reads TGTGCCAGCAGACAGGGGGCCACTGAAGCTTTCTTT. The whole variable domain, remainder taken from reference TRBV2 and TRBJ1-1, is EPEVTQTPSHQVTQMGQEVILRCVPISNHLYFYWYRQILGQKVEFLVSFYNNEISEKSEIFDDQFSVERPDGSNFTLKIRSTKLEDSAMYFCASRQGATEAFFGQGTRLTVV.